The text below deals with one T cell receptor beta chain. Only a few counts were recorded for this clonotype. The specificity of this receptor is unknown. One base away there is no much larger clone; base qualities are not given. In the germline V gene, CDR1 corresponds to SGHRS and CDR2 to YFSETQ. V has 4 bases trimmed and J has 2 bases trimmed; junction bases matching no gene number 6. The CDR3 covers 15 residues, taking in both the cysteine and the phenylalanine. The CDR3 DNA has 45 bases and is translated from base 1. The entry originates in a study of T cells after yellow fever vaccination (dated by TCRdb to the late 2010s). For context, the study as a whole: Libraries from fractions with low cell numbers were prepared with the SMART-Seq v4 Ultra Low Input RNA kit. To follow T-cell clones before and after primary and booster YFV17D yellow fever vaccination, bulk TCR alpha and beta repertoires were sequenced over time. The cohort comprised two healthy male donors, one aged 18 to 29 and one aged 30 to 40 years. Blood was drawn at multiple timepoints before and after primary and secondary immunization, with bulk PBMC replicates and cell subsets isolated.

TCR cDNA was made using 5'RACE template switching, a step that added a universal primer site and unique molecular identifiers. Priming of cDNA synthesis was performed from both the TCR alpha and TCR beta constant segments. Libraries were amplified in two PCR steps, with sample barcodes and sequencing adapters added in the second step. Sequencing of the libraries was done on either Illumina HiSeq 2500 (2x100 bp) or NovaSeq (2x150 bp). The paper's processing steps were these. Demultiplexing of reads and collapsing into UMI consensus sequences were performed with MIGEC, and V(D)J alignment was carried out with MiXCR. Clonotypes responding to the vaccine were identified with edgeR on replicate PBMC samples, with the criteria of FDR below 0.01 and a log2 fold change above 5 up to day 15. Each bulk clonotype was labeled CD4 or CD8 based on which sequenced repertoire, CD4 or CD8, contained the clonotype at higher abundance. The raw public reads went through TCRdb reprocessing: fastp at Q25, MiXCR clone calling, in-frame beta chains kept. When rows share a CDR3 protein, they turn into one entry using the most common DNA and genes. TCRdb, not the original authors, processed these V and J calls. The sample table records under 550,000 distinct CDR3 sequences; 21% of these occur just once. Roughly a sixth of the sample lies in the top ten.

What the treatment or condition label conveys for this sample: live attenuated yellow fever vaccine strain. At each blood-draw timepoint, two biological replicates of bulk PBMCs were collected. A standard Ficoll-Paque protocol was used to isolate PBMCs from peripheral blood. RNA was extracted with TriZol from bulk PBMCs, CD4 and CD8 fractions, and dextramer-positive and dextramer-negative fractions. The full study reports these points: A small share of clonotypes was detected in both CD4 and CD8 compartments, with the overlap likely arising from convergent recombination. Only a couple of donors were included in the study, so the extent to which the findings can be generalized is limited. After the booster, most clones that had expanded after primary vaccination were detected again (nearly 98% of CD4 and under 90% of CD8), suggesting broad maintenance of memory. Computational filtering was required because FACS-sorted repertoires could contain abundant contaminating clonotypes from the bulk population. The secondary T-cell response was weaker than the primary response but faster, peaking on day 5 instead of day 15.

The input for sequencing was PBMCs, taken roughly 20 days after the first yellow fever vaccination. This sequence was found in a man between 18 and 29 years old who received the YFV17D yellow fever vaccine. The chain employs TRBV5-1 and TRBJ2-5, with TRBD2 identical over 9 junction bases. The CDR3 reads CASSGVAGVQETQYF. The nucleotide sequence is TGCGCCAGCAGCGGGGTAGCGGGGGTTCAAGAGACCCAGTACTTC.